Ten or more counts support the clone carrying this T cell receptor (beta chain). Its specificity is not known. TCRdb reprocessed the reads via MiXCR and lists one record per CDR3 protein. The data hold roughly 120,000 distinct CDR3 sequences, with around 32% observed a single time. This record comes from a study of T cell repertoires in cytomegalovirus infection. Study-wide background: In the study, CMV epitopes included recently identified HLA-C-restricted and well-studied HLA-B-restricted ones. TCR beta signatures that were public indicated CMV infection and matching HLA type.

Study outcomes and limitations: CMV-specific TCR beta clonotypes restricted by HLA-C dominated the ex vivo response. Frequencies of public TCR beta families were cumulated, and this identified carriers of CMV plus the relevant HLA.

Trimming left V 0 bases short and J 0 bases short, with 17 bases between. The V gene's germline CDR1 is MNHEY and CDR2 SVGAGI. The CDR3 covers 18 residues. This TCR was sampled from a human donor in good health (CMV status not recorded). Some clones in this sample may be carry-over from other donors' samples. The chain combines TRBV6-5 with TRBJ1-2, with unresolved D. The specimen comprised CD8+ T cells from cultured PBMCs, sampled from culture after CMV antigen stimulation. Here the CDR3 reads CASSYSIGKGLPNYGYTF. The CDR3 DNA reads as TGTGCCAGCAGTTACTCGATTGGAAAGGGCCTCCCTAACTATGGCTACACCTTC.